A single sample is the source of the 8 T cell receptor beta chains below, sequenced in a study of blood T cells in healthy people across ages. The second PCR ran about 6 to 11 cycles with a sample-barcoded 5' primer and J-beta primers. MiXCR, run by TCRdb on the 5' RACE reads, gives a single entry per CDR3 protein. The top ten hold under 35% of the sample, which has hundreds of thousands of distinct CDR3 sequences, 45% to 50% seen once. The specimen was blood. These TCRs come from a woman aged 55-70 years in good health.

This clonotype occurred a few times. This chain connects TRBV28 to TRBJ2-3; D perhaps matches TRBD1 (6 bases). The V and J ends lost 6 bases and 1 base respectively, with 14 bases between them. This CDR3 has 15 residues. The germline V gene has CDR1 MDHEN and CDR2 SYDVKM. CDR3 protein: CASSPRGRGTDTQYF. In DNA, the CDR3 is TGTGCCAGCAGCCCGAGGGGGAGAGGCACAGATACGCAGTATTTT.

The CDR3 DNA sequence: TGTGCCTGGAGTGTACGCCCAGGGGAATGGAACACCATATATTTT. Protein product: CAWSVRPGEWNTIYF. This chain joins TRBV30 and TRBJ1-3; possibly TRBD1 for D (6 bases). The V and J ends lost 0 bases and 7 bases respectively, with 16 bases between them. The CDR3 is 15 residues long. Looked up from germline, CDR1 is GTSNPN and CDR2 is SVGIG (reference sequence).

J is TRBJ1-4 and V is TRBV6-6, with D maybe TRBD1 (5 bases). Germline values: CDR1 MNHNY, CDR2 SVGAGI (reference sequence). This CDR3 has 13 residues. V lost 6 bases and J 7 bases, leaving 12 bases between the germline ends. DNA of the CDR3: TGTGCCAGCAGCACGTCGACAGTTGAAAAACTGTTTTTT. Translated, it gives CASSTSTVEKLFF.

This clonotype has more than one count but fewer than ten. The chain links TRBV4-2 to TRBJ1-4, with TRBD1 matching over 7 bases. The CDR3 consists of 15 residues. Per germline, CDR1 LGHNA and CDR2 YNFKEQ. Unmatched junction bases numbered 8, after V lost 2 bases and J lost 8 bases. The CDR3 DNA sequence: TGTGCCAGCAGCCAATCGAACAGGGGTGGAGAAAAACTGTTTTTT. Its protein product is CASSQSNRGGEKLFF.

The rearrangement uses TRBV20-1 and TRBJ2-7, with 8 positions matching TRBD1. The germline gives CDR1 DFQATT, CDR2 SNEGSKA (reference sequence). The CDR3 has 17 amino acids. J was trimmed by 1 base and V by 2 bases; bases with no gene match: 13. CDR3 residues: CSARNTAGTGGSYEQYF. The CDR3 DNA reads TGCAGTGCTAGAAACACTGCGGGTACAGGGGGTTCCTACGAGCAGTACTTC.

The V gene is TRBV18, the J gene TRBJ2-7; D gene unclear. Looked up from germline, CDR1 is KGHSH and CDR2 is LQKENI. CDR3 length equals 16 residues. Trimming took 4 bases from V and 0 from J, leaving 16 bases between them. The CDR3: CASSLQRALSSYEQYF. CDR3 nucleotides: TGTGCCAGCTCACTGCAAAGGGCACTCAGCTCCTACGAGCAGTACTTC.

The chain joins TRBV20-1 to TRBJ1-2; 8 nucleotides line up with TRBD1. Germline loops: CDR1 DFQATT, CDR2 SNEGSKA (reference sequence). The CDR3 has 16 amino acids. The junction had 12 bases not matched to a gene; V was cut back by 2 bases and J by 4 bases. The CDR3 region has the DNA TGCAGTGCTAGACGGGGGGCAGGGGGCAGCGGCTATGGCTACACCTTC. As protein: CSARRGAGGSGYGYTF.

The rearrangement uses TRBV5-1 and TRBJ2-5; 12 bases agree with TRBD2. The end of the DNA aligns better with TRBJ2-7, so the J call may be wrong. CDR3 length: 16 residues. Germline V gene sequence: CDR1 SGHRS, CDR2 YFSETQ. This CDR3 reads CASRPPGLAGSNEQYF. The CDR3 bases are TGCGCCAGCAGGCCCCCAGGACTAGCGGGAAGCAACGAGCAGTACTTC.